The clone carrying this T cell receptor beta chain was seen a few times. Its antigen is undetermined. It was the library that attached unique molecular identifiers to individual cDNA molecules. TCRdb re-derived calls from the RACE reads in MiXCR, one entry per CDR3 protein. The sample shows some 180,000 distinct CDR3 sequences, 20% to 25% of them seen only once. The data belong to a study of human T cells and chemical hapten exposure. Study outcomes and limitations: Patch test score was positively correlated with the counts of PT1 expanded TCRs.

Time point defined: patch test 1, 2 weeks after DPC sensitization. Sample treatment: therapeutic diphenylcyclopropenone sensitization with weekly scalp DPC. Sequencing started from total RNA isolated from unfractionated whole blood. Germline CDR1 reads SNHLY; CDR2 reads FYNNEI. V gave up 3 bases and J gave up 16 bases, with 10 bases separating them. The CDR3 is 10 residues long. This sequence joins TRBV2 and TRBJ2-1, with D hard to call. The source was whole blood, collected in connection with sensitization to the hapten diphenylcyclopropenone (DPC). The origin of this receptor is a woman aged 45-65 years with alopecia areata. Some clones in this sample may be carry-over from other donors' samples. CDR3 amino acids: CASSDGPVFF. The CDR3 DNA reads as TGTGCCAGCAGTGATGGACCAGTTTTCTTC.